One and the same sample provided the 23 T cell receptor beta chains below, sequenced in a study of technical replicates of blood from several donors. Data came from immunoSEQ multiplex PCR; TCRdb stores just in-frame clones and leaves some out. Of tens of thousands of clones detected, 70% to 90% appear once; the ten largest clones hold 3% to 5%. The sample was PBMCs. The receptors were sampled from a human donor in good health. Some clones in this sample may be carry-over from other donors' samples.

A single count supports this clone. The chain joins TRBV2 to TRBJ1-6; TRBD1 might be the D (6 bases). V was clipped by 7 bases and J by 9 bases, with 16 bases between them. Per germline, CDR1 SNHLY and CDR2 FYNNEI. The CDR3 runs to 14 residues. The CDR3, as DNA: TGTGCCAGCAACTCATACAGGGAGGGTTCACCCCTCCACTTT. It encodes CASNSYREGSPLHF.

The gene calls are TRBV5-1 and TRBJ2-2, with D uncertain. The V end lost 3 bases, the J end lost 5 bases, and 5 bases lay between the germline ends. Germline CDR1 reads SGHRS; CDR2 reads YFSETQ. The CDR3 loop spans 12 amino acids. This chain's CDR3 is CASSSPTGELFF. CDR3 bases: TGCGCCAGCAGCTCCCCTACCGGGGAGCTGTTTTTT. Looking up the rest from reference TRBV5-1 and TRBJ2-2 gives the full variable domain: KAGVTQTPRYLIKTRGQQVTLSCSPISGHRSVSWYQQTPGQGLQFLFEYFSETQRNKGNFPGRFSGRQFSNSRSEMNVSTLELGDSALYLCASSSPTGELFFGEGSRLTVL.

This rearrangement joins TRBV11-3 to TRBJ2-1; possible D gene TRBD1, 6 bases. The CDR3 has 13 amino acids. Trimming cost V 5 bases and J 8 bases, with 13 bases left between them. CDR1 SGHNT and CDR2 YENEEA come from the germline V gene. In nucleotides, the CDR3 is TGTGCCAGCAGCCGACCGGGACATGATGAGCAGTTCTTC. Residues: CASSRPGHDEQFF.

V usage is TRBV7-9 and J usage is TRBJ2-5; D not certain. Germline V lookup: CDR1 SEHNR, CDR2 FQNEAQ (reference sequence). Deletions cut 5 bases from V and 3 bases from J, with 10 bases between. CDR3 size: 13 residues. CDR3 bases: TGTGCCAGCAGCCCCGCAACTGAAGAGACCCAGTACTTC. This sequence encodes CASSPATEETQYF. Using reference TRBV7-9 and TRBJ2-5 for the parts outside the CDR3, the full variable domain is DTGVSQNPRHKITKRGQNVTFRCDPISEHNRLYWYRQTLGQGPEFLTYFQNEAQLEKSRLLSDRFSAERPKGSFSTLEIQRTEQGDSAMYLCASSPATEETQYFGPGTRLLVL.

This clone has more than one count but fewer than ten. The rearrangement joins TRBV5-6 to TRBJ1-1; a weak D match, TRBD1 (6 bases). In germline, CDR1 is SGHDT, CDR2 YYEEEE. CDR3 length equals 13 residues. Trimming cost V 6 bases and J 7 bases, with 16 bases left between them. The CDR3 coding sequence is TGTGCCAGCAACATTGGGGGGGCGGGTGAAGCTTTCTTT. It specifies CASNIGGAGEAFF.

This rearrangement joins TRBV30 to TRBJ2-7; D possibly corresponds to TRBD2 (6 bases). The CDR3 is 21 residues long. The ends were cut back, 7 bases at V and 9 bases at J, with 46 bases in the middle. Germline CDR1 and CDR2: GTSNPN and SVGIG (reference sequence). The CDR3 DNA is TGTGCCTCATCCGGGACCAGCTTTTTTTTTCTACGATTTAGGCGCGGGAAAGGGCAGTACTTC. Encoded protein: CASSGTSFFFLRFRRGKGQYF.

The gene calls are TRBV7-6 and TRBJ2-2, with D possibly being TRBD1 (5 bases). Germline CDR1 and CDR2: SGHVS and FNYEAQ. V was clipped by 6 bases and J by 2 bases, with 10 bases between them. This CDR3 has 14 amino acids. CDR3 in DNA: TGTGCCAGCAGGGACAACGCCAACACCGGGGAGCTGTTTTTT. Its translation: CASRDNANTGELFF. Supplemented by reference TRBV7-6 and TRBJ2-2, the full variable domain reads GAGVSQSPRYKVTKRGQDVALRCDPISGHVSLYWYRQALGQGPEFLTYFNYEAQQDKSGLPNDRFSAERPEGSISTLTIQRTEQRDSAMYRCASRDNANTGELFFGEGSRLTVL.

The chain has TRBV7-8 and TRBJ1-3; 7 nucleotides line up with TRBD1. Per the germline V gene, CDR1 is SGHVS and CDR2 is FQNEAQ. CDR3 length: 16 amino acids. V shed 6 bases and J 4 bases; nucleotides not matched to a gene: 12. In nucleotides, the CDR3 is TGTGCCAGCAGTCGTAGACAGGGCAGCCTGGGAAACACCATATATTTT. Translated, it gives CASSRRQGSLGNTIYF.

The genes are TRBV5-1 and TRBJ2-6, with D maybe TRBD2 (6 bases). CDR3 size: 14 residues. The ends were cut back, 7 bases at V and 0 bases at J, with 8 bases in the middle. Germline CDR1 reads SGHRS; CDR2 reads YFSETQ. The CDR3 reads CASRGTSGANVLTF. The CDR3, as DNA: TGCGCCAGCCGCGGGACCTCTGGGGCCAACGTCCTGACTTTC.

The gene calls are TRBV30 and TRBJ1-3, with a weak D call TRBD1 (6 bases). Germline V gives CDR1 GTSNPN, CDR2 SVGIG (reference sequence). The CDR3 extends over 14 amino acids. Between the trimmed V and J ends, which lost 5 bases and 1 base, there was a span of 12 bases. The CDR3 is CAWAGDNSGNTIYF. In DNA form, the CDR3 reads TGTGCCTGGGCCGGGGACAATTCTGGAAACACCATATATTTT.

This chain links TRBV14 with TRBJ2-7, with 8 bases that match TRBD2. The CDR3 loop spans 15 amino acids. After removal of 1 base from V and 1 base from J, the junction contained 3 bases not matched to a gene. Germline lookup yields CDR1 SGHDN and CDR2 FVKESK. In DNA, the CDR3 is TGTGCCAGCAGCCAAGGGGCTAGCGGGTCCTACGAGCAGTACTTC. Amino acid sequence: CASSQGASGSYEQYF.

The chain links TRBV2 to TRBJ2-2; 7 positions match TRBD1. CDR1 and CDR2 from the germline V gene are SNHLY and FYNNEI. V trimming: 6 bases; J trimming: 4 bases; junction bases outside the gene matches: 5. This CDR3 has 14 amino acids. The CDR3 coding sequence is TGTGCCAGCAGGGCGACAGGGTTCACCGGGGAGCTGTTTTTT. It yields the protein CASRATGFTGELFF. The variable domain in full, completed from reference TRBV2 and TRBJ2-2, reads EPEVTQTPSHQVTQMGQEVILRCVPISNHLYFYWYRQILGQKVEFLVSFYNNEISEKSEIFDDQFSVERPDGSNFTLKIRSTKLEDSAMYFCASRATGFTGELFFGEGSRLTVL.

The genes are TRBV19 and TRBJ2-2; 8 nucleotides align to TRBD2. Germline CDR1 and CDR2: LNHDA and SQIVND (reference sequence). The CDR3 contains 18 residues. With 5 bases clipped from V and 3 bases from J, the junction kept 14 bases outside the gene matches. The CDR3: CASSDPRSGGGYTGELFF. The CDR3 DNA reads as TGTGCCAGTAGTGACCCCCGCTCCGGGGGGGGCTACACCGGGGAGCTGTTTTTT. Using reference TRBV19 and TRBJ2-2 for the parts outside the CDR3, the full variable domain is DGGITQSPKYLFRKEGQNVTLSCEQNLNHDAMYWYRQDPGQGLRLIYYSQIVNDFQKGDIAEGYSVSREKKESFPLTVTSAQKNPTAFYLCASSDPRSGGGYTGELFFGEGSRLTVL.

The gene calls are TRBV7-9 and TRBJ2-7; the match to TRBD1 covers 9 bases. The V and J ends lost 4 bases and 5 bases, in that order; junction bases with no gene match: 12. The CDR3 has 16 residues. Looked up from germline, CDR1 is SEHNR and CDR2 is FQNEAQ (reference sequence). The CDR3 region is CASSSSPGQGFNEQYF. The DNA of the CDR3 is TGTGCCAGCAGCTCCTCTCCGGGACAGGGATTCAACGAGCAGTACTTC.

J is TRBJ1-1 and V is TRBV19; D perhaps matches TRBD1 (5 bases). The CDR3 extends over 13 amino acids. V was shortened by 7 bases and J by 5 bases, with 14 bases between the two germline ends. Germline CDR1 is LNHDA and CDR2 is SQIVND (reference sequence). In DNA form, the CDR3 reads TGTGCCAGTAAATCCAGGGCGGGGACTGAAGCTTTCTTT. Amino acid sequence: CASKSRAGTEAFF.

The chain combines TRBV4-2 with TRBJ1-2; 8 bases are a match to TRBD1. V gave up 7 bases and J gave up 10 bases; unmatched junction bases: 23. This CDR3 has 17 residues. Looked up from germline, CDR1 is LGHNA and CDR2 is YNFKEQ. The CDR3 here is CASTQTGTGSFDQVYTF. Here the CDR3 DNA reads TGTGCCAGCACGCAGACCGGGACAGGATCATTCGATCAAGTCTACACCTTC.

The CDR3 is CSVEARGRGSGANVLTF. The CDR3 nucleotides read TGCAGCGTTGAGGCTAGGGGGCGCGGGTCTGGGGCCAACGTCCTGACTTTC. The J gene is TRBJ2-6, the V gene TRBV29-1, with TRBD1 matching 7 bases. Trimming removed 3 bases from V and 1 base from J; junction bases left unmatched: 9. The germline gives CDR1 SQVTM, CDR2 ANQGSEA. The CDR3 covers 17 residues. The variable domain in full, completed from reference TRBV29-1 and TRBJ2-6, reads SAVISQKPSRDICQRGTSLTIQCQVDSQVTMMFWYRQQPGQSLTLIATANQGSEATYESGFVIDKFPISRPNLTFSTLTVSNMSPEDSSIYLCSVEARGRGSGANVLTFGAGSRLTVL.

This clone was seen only a few times. The chain combines TRBV7-9 with TRBJ2-1; D perhaps matches TRBD2 (5 bases). V was cut by 3 bases and J by 7 bases, with 7 bases left in between. Germline values: CDR1 SEHNR, CDR2 FQNEAQ (reference sequence). CDR3 length: 12 amino acids. The CDR3 DNA sequence: TGTGCCAGCAGCTTCGGGATGAATGAGCAGTTCTTC. Protein product: CASSFGMNEQFF.

J is TRBJ1-5 and V is TRBV9; D remains ambiguous. V lost 4 bases to trimming and J lost 0 bases, with 8 bases between them. CDR3 length: 14 residues. The germline V gene has CDR1 SGDLS and CDR2 YYNGEE. CDR3 sequence (DNA): TGTGCCAGCAGCTCTACGGGTAGCAATCAGCCCCAGCATTTT. This gives the protein CASSSTGSNQPQHF.

V usage is TRBV19 and J usage is TRBJ1-2; D gene ambiguous. Trimming took off 3 bases at V and 7 bases at J, with 18 bases between the two ends. This CDR3 region has 15 residues. Germline values: CDR1 LNHDA, CDR2 SQIVND (reference sequence). The CDR3 loop reads CASSIFDPSRSGYTF. DNA of the CDR3: TGTGCCAGTAGTATTTTTGACCCGTCTCGGAGTGGCTACACCTTC. Using reference TRBV19 and TRBJ1-2 for the parts outside the CDR3, the full variable domain is DGGITQSPKYLFRKEGQNVTLSCEQNLNHDAMYWYRQDPGQGLRLIYYSQIVNDFQKGDIAEGYSVSREKKESFPLTVTSAQKNPTAFYLCASSIFDPSRSGYTFGSGTRLTVV.

The J gene is TRBJ2-3, the V gene TRBV2; TRBD2 aligns across 7 bases. The CDR3 loop spans 14 amino acids. CDR1 SNHLY and CDR2 FYNNEI come from the germline V gene. V lost 6 bases, J lost 0 bases, and 3 bases stayed unmatched. CDR3 protein: CASSFGGSTDTQYF. CDR3 bases: TGTGCCAGCAGCTTCGGGGGGAGCACAGATACGCAGTATTTT.

V gene TRBV6-1 combines with J gene TRBJ1-2, with a possible D match to TRBD1 (6 bases). Germline V gene sequence: CDR1 MNHNS, CDR2 SASEGT. CDR3 length equals 14 residues. V lost 2 bases and J 6 bases, leaving 13 bases between the germline ends. In DNA, the CDR3 is TGTGCCAGCAGTGAACAGCAGGGGTTAAATGGCTACACCTTC. This sequence encodes CASSEQQGLNGYTF.

The chain links TRBV7-6 to TRBJ2-4; 7 positions agree with TRBD2. The V gene's germline CDR1 is SGHVS and CDR2 FNYEAQ. The CDR3 spans 19 residues. V lost 1 base and J lost 0; bases outside the gene matches: 12. CDR3 sequence: CASSLEPPSSGLAKNIQYF. Written as DNA, the CDR3 is TGTGCCAGCAGCTTAGAACCCCCCTCTAGCGGCCTAGCCAAAAACATTCAGTACTTC.